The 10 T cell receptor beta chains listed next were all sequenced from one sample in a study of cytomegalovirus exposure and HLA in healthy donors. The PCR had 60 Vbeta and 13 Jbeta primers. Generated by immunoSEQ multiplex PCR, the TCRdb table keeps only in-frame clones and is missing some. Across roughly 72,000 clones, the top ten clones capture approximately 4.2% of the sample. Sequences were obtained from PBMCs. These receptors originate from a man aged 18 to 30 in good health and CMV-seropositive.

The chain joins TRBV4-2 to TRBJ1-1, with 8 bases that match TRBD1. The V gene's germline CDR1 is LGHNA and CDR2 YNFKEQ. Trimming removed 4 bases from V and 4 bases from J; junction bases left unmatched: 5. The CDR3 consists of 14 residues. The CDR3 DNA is TGTGCCAGCAGCCTCGCGACAGGGGCCACTGAAGCTTTCTTT. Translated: CASSLATGATEAFF.

CDR3 sequence: CASSLSGGSYGYTF. For the CDR3, the DNA is TGTGCCAGCAGCTTAAGCGGGGGGAGCTATGGCTACACCTTC. V usage is TRBV7-2 and J usage is TRBJ1-2; possible D gene TRBD1, 5 bases. Germline V CDR1 and CDR2: SGHTA, FQGNSA. The CDR3 is 14 amino acids. The V and J ends lost 2 bases and 4 bases respectively, with 11 bases between them.

CDR3: CASTRGGRGRINDGYTF. In nucleotides, the CDR3 is TGTGCCAGCACCCGAGGCGGCAGGGGGCGAATCAATGATGGCTACACCTTC. The chain carries TRBV5-4 and TRBJ1-2, with 8 positions matching TRBD1. Germline CDR1 is SGHNT and CDR2 is YYREEE (reference sequence). Trimming cost V 6 bases and J 6 bases; bases outside gene matches: 19. This CDR3 spans 17 amino acids.

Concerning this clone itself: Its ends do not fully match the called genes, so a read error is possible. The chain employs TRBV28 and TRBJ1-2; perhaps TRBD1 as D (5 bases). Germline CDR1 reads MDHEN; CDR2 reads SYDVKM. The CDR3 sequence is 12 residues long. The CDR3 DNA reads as TGTGCCAGCAGTAAGCCGGGGGATGGCTACATCTTC. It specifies CASSKPGDGYIF.

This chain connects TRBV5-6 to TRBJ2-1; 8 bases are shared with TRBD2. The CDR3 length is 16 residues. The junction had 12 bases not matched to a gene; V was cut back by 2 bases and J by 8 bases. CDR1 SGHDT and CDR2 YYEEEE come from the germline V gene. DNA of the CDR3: TGTGCCAGCAGCTTCCCAACTAGCGGTGTTCGCGATGAGCAGTTCTTC. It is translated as CASSFPTSGVRDEQFF.

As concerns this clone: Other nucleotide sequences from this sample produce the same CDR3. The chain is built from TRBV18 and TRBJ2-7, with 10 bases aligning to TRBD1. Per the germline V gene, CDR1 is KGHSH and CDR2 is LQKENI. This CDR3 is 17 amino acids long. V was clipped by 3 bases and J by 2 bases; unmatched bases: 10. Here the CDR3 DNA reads TGTGCCAGCTCACCGCCCCGGACAGGGGGGGCCCCCTACGAGCAGTACTTC. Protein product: CASSPPRTGGAPYEQYF.

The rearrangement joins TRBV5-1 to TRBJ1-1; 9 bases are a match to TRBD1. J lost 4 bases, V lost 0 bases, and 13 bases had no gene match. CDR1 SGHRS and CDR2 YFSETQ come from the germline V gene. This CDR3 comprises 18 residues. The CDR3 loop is CASSLDDWTGEGSTEAFF. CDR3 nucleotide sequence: TGCGCCAGCAGCTTGGACGATTGGACAGGGGAGGGGAGCACTGAAGCTTTCTTT.

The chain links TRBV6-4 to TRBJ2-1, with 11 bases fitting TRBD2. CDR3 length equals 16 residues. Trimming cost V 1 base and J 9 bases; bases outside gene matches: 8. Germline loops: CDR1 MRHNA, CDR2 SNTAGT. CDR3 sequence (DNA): TGTGCCAGCAGTGACTTTAGCGGGAGGGGACGGGGTGAGCAGTTCTTC. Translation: CASSDFSGRGRGEQFF.

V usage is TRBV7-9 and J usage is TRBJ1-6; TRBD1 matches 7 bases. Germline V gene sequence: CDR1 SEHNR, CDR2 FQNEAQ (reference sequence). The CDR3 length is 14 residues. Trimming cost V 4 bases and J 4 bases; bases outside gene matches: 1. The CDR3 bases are TGTGCCAGCAGCTCGGGACAGTATAATTCACCCCTCCACTTT. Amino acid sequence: CASSSGQYNSPLHF. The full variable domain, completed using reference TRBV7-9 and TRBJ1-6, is DTGVSQNPRHKITKRGQNVTFRCDPISEHNRLYWYRQTLGQGPEFLTYFQNEAQLEKSRLLSDRFSAERPKGSFSTLEIQRTEQGDSAMYLCASSSGQYNSPLHFGNGTRLTVT.

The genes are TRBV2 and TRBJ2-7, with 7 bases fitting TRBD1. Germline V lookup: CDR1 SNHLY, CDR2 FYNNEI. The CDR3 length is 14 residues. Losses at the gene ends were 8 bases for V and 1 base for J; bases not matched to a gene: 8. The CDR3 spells CASRTGTESYEQYF. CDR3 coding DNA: TGTGCCAGCCGCACCGGGACAGAGTCCTACGAGCAGTACTTC.